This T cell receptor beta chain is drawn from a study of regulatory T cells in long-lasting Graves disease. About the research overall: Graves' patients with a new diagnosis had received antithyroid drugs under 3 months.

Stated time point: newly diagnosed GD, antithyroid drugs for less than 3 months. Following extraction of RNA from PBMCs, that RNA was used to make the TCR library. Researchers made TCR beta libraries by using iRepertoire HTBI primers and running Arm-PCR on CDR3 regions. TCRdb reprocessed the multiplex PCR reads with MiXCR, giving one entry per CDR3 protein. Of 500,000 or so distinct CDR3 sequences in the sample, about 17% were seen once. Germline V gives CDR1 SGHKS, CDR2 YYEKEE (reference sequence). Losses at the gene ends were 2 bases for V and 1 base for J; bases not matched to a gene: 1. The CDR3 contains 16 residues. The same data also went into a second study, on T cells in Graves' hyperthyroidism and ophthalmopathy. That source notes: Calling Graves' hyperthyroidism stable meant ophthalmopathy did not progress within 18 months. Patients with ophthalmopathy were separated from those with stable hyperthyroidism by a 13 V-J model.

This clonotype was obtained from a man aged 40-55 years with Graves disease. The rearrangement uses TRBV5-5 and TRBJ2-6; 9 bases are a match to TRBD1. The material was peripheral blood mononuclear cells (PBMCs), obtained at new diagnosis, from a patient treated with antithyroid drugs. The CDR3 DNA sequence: TGTGCCAGCAGCTTCGGACAGGGGTCTGGGGCCAACGTCCTGACTTTC. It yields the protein CASSFGQGSGANVLTF.